This TCR beta chain was documented in a study of blood T cell repertoires in COVID-19. This clone was counted only a few times. Germline V CDR1 and CDR2: SGHRS, YFSETQ. CDR3 length: 15 residues. V shed 6 bases and J 5 bases; nucleotides not matched to a gene: 11. Authors' methods: How many nucleated cells were present was estimated from reference gene primer amplification. TCRdb keeps only in-frame clones here, not all; method: immunoSEQ multiplex PCR. Clonal size and the V and J genes are those of that table, whereas D and trimming came from the DNA. The table has over 150,000 clones, about 82% seen once.

The sequencing sample was made of peripheral blood. The chain is built from TRBV5-1 and TRBJ2-1; 7 nucleotides match TRBD1. This receptor was taken from a man in his fifties with active or convalescent COVID-19. The DNA of the CDR3 is TGCGCCAGCAACCCAAACGACAGGGTACACAATGAGCAGTTCTTC. Residues: CASNPNDRVHNEQFF.